The sequence of this T cell receptor beta chain was determined in a study of cytomegalovirus exposure and HLA in healthy donors. Turning to the study itself: The same platform used for the roughly 610 first-cohort repertoires was also used for the roughly 130 validation repertoires, as a later analysis reported. Whole-study findings and limits: Rarity held for most TCR sequences, but there were some public TCRs that occurred in many donors. The investigators catalogued 164 TCR beta chains as cytomegalovirus-associated.

Sequenced by immunoSEQ multiplex PCR; TCRdb stores in-frame clones only, minus some. The data contain about 73,000 clones, approximately 95% of them singletons. A note on this clone: Its antigen is currently unknown.

A roughly 120-subject validation cohort, separate from the approximately 690-subject first cohort, supplied the donors. In germline, CDR1 is GTSNPN, CDR2 SVGIG (reference sequence). Trimming removed 4 bases from V and 2 bases from J; junction bases left unmatched: 14. The length of the CDR3 is 18 residues. Material: PBMCs. The V and J genes are TRBV30 and TRBJ2-3; the match to TRBD2 covers 11 bases. This clonotype was obtained from a man aged 18 to 29 in good health and CMV-seronegative. CDR3 DNA sequence: TGTGCCTGGACCCGCGGCGCTAGCGGGGGGTTTTTCACAGATACGCAGTATTTT. Translating it yields CAWTRGASGGFFTDTQYF. Supplemented by reference TRBV30 and TRBJ2-3, the full variable domain reads SQTIHQWPATLVQPVGSPLSLECTVEGTSNPNLYWYRQAAGRGLQLLFYSVGIGQISSEVPQNLSASRPQDRQFILSSKKLLLSDSGFYLCAWTRGASGGFFTDTQYFGPGTRLTVL.